Listed below are T cell receptor beta chains from one sample, sequenced in a study of blood T cell repertoires in COVID-19. Method: immunoSEQ multiplex PCR; TCRdb's copy keeps in-frame clones and lacks some. This table has 110,000 to 150,000 clones, approximately 87% appearing once. Specimen: peripheral blood. The receptor set was obtained from a human donor in a cohort sampled during active COVID-19. The CDR3 runs from the conserved cysteine through the conserved F or W. The D gene is left open where the match is weak. The listing skips clone size in some rows; elsewhere it reads once, few, many or a size class.

j_call,d_call,v_call,clone_size,cdr3_nt,cdr3_aa
TRBJ2-3,NA,TRBV3-1/TRBV3-2,NA,TGTGCCAGCAGCCTTGGGACTCGAGGGGCAGATACGCAGTATTTT,CASSLGTRGADTQYF
TRBJ2-5,NA,TRBV11-2,NA,TGTGCCAGCAGCTTAGAGGGCAGCCAAAGGGGAGAGACCCAGTACTTC,CASSLEGSQRGETQYF
TRBJ2-1,TRBD2,TRBV9,NA,TGTGCCAGCAGCTACCTAGCGGGAGGTTACAATGAGCAGTTCTTC,CASSYLAGGYNEQFF
TRBJ2-5,NA,TRBV11-2,NA,TGTGCCAGCAGCTTAACGGTACTACAAGAGACCCAGTACTTC,CASSLTVLQETQYF
TRBJ1-1,NA,TRBV30,few,TGTGCCTGGAGTGTACAGTCCCCTAACACTGAAGCTTTCTTT,CAWSVQSPNTEAFF
TRBJ1-1,NA,TRBV19,NA,TGTGCCAGTAGTACGCCATCAGGTAACACTGAAGCTTTCTTT,CASSTPSGNTEAFF
TRBJ1-1,TRBD1,TRBV6-2/TRBV6-3,NA,TGTGCCAGCAGTCTCCGGGACAGCGACACTGAAGCTTTCTTT,CASSLRDSDTEAFF
TRBJ1-5,NA,TRBV4-2,NA,TGTGCCAGCAGCCAAGGGAGAGGAGGCAATCAGCCCCAGCATTTT,CASSQGRGGNQPQHF
TRBJ2-2,TRBD1,TRBV5-1,NA,TGCGCCAGCAGTTGGGACAGGAGGGGTTCCGGGGAGCTGTTTTTT,CASSWDRRGSGELFF
TRBJ1-2,TRBD1,TRBV5-5,NA,TGTGCCAGCAGCCTTCGGACAGGGGGCTGGGGCTACACCTTC,CASSLRTGGWGYTF
TRBJ1-3,NA,TRBV4-3,NA,TGCGCCAGCAGCCAACAGGCCTCGTCTGGAAACACCATATATTTT,CASSQQASSGNTIYF
TRBJ1-1,TRBD1,TRBV19,NA,TGTGCCAGTAGCCGGGACAGGGAGAACACTGAAGCTTTCTTT,CASSRDRENTEAFF
TRBJ1-5,NA,TRBV6-2/TRBV6-3,NA,TGTGCCAGCAGTTACGAGGGGGTTCAGCCCCAGCATTTT,CASSYEGVQPQHF
TRBJ1-1,NA,TRBV5-1,few,TGCGCCAGCAGTATGACGGGGGAGACTGAAGCTTTCTTT,CASSMTGETEAFF
TRBJ1-2,NA,TRBV20-1,NA,TGCAGTGCTAGTAGCGGTGGGCTCTCTAACTATGGCTACACCTTC,CSASSGGLSNYGYTF
TRBJ2-2,NA,TRBV9,NA,TGTGCCAGCAGCGTAGTACAGGCCGGGGAGCTGTTTTTT,CASSVVQAGELFF
TRBJ2-5,NA,TRBV5-4,many,TGTGCCAGCAGCTTTTCCCGCCCCGGGGAGACCCAGTACTTC,CASSFSRPGETQYF
TRBJ2-7,NA,TRBV5-8,NA,TGTGCCAGCAGCCTTTACTACGAGCAGTACTTC,CASSLYYEQYF
TRBJ2-7,TRBD2,TRBV7-2,NA,TGTGCCAGCAGCCGGGGGGGCGATCCCTCATACGAGCAGTACTTC,CASSRGGDPSYEQYF
TRBJ1-6,TRBD1,TRBV6-5,NA,TGTGCCAGCAGTCTGACAGGGGATAATTCACCCCTCCACTTT,CASSLTGDNSPLHF
TRBJ2-7,NA,TRBV19,NA,TGTGCCAGTAGTATTGGACTCTCAGGGGTTGAGCAGTACTTC,CASSIGLSGVEQYF
TRBJ2-7,TRBD1,TRBV27,NA,TGTGCCAGCAGTTCCGTCCTCCGGAAACAGGGGATATACGAGCAGTACTTC,CASSSVLRKQGIYEQYF
TRBJ2-1,NA,TRBV7-2,NA,TGTGCCAGCAGCTTAGGAAGTGCAAGCGGCACATACAATGAGCAGTTCTTC,CASSLGSASGTYNEQFF
TRBJ2-7,TRBD1,TRBV19,NA,TGTGCCAGTAGTCCCGGGACAGGGTTCTCCTACGAGCAGTACTTC,CASSPGTGFSYEQYF
TRBJ2-1,NA,TRBV5-6,NA,TGTGCCAGCAGCTTGGGGAGAAGCTCCTACAATGAGCAGTTCTTC,CASSLGRSSYNEQFF
TRBJ1-2,NA,TRBV7-2,NA,TGTGCCAGCAGCCTCCCCCTGGCGGGGGATGTAACTGGCTACACCTTC,CASSLPLAGDVTGYTF
TRBJ2-3,NA,TRBV2,once,TGTGCCAGCAGTGACCGGGAGCAAGATACGCAGTATTTT,CASSDREQDTQYF